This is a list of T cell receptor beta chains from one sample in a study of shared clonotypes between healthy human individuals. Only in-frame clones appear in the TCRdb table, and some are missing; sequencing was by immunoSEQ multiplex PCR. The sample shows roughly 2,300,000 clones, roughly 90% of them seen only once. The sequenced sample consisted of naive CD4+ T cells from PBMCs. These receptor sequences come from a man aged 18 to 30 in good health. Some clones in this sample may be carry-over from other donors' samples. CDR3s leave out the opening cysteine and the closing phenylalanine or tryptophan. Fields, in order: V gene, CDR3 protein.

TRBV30,AWRGGKSTDTQY
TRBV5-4,ASSSFASGNHEQF
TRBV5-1,ASSLVPTGELF
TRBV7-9,ASSLIRPPGEKLF
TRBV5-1,ASSLVGTSGNTIY
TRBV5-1,ASSPLGIPQETQY
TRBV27,ASSLASGYTGELF
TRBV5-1,ASSFSGEDQPQH
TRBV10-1,ASRRDREATAQPQH
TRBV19,ASSPRGHSGNTIY